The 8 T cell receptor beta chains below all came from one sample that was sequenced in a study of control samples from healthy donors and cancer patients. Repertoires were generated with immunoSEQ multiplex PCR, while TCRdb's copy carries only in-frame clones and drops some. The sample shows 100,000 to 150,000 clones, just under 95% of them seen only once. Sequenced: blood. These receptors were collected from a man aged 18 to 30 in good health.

The CDR3 bases are TGTGCCAGCTCGAGGGGGGCCTATGGCTACACCTTC. This codes for CASSRGAYGYTF. The chain combines TRBV6-5 with TRBJ1-2; perhaps TRBD1 as D (6 bases). Germline CDR1 reads MNHEY; CDR2 reads SVGAGI. The CDR3 is 12 amino acids. V lost 8 bases and J lost 4, with 11 bases in between.

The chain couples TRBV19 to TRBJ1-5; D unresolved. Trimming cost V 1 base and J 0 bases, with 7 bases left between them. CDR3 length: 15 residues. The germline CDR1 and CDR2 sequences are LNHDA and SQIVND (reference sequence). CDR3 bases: TGTGCCAGTAGTATAGTTTGGAGTAGCAATCAGCCCCAGCATTTT. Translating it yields CASSIVWSSNQPQHF.

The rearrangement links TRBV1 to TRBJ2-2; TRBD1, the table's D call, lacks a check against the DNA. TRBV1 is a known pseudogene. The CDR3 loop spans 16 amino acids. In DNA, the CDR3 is TGCACCAGCAGCGGCGGGACAGGGGGGAACACCGGGGAGCTGTTTTTT. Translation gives CTSSGGTGGNTGELFF.

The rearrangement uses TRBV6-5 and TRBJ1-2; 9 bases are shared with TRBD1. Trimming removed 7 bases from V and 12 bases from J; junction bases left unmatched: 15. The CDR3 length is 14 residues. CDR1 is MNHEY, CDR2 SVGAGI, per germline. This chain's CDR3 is CASTPGTGLMRDTF. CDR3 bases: TGTGCCAGCACCCCCGGGACAGGGCTTATGAGGGACACCTTC.

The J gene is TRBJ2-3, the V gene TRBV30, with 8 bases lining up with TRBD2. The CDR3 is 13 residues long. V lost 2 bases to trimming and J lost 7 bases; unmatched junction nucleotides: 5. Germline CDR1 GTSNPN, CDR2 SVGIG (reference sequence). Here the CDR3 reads CAWSHGGENTQYF. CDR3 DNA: TGTGCCTGGAGTCACGGGGGGGAAAATACGCAGTATTTT.

The CDR3 sequence is CASRPGIWGALEGTGELFF. CDR3 nucleotide sequence: TGTGCCAGCAGACCCGGAATATGGGGTGCCCTTGAAGGTACCGGGGAGCTGTTTTTT. V and J are TRBV7-9 and TRBJ2-2, with D uncertain. Trimming shortened V by 6 bases and J by 5 bases, and 28 bases separated the two germline ends. This CDR3 spans 19 amino acids. Germline-derived CDR1 and CDR2 are SEHNR and FQNEAQ (reference sequence).

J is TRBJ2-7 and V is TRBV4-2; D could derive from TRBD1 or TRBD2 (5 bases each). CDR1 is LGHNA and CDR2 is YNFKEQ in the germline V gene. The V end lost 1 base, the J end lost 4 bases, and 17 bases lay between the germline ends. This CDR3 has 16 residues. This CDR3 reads CASSQVKVRDPYEQYF. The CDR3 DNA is TGTGCCAGCAGCCAAGTTAAGGTTCGGGACCCTTACGAGCAGTACTTC.

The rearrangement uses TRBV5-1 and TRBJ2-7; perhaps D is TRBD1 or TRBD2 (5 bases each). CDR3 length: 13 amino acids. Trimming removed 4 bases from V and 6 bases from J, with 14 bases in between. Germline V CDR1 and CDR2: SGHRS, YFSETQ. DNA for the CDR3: TGCGCCAGCAGCACAACGGGACCGAGCGAGCAGTACTTC. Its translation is CASSTTGPSEQYF.